Below, one T cell receptor (beta chain) is given with its context. Its antigen specificity is not known. No quality values exist for individual bases; no much larger clone is one base distant. As encoded in the germline V gene, CDR1 is MNHEY while CDR2 is SVGAGI. Trimming accounts for 4 bases at V and 6 bases at J, while the number of junction bases matched to no gene is 10. The CDR3 contains 16 residues, cysteine and phenylalanine counted. Of all the DNA, just the CDR3 is kept, 48 bases in frame from base 1. Libraries were built with RT-PCR. The sequencer was an Illumina HiSeq 2500. TCRdb reworked the public reads: Q25 trimming with fastp, MiXCR clone assembly, productive beta chains retained. A single entry per CDR3 protein holds the most common genes and DNA from its merged rows. This sample has around 850,000 distinct CDR3 sequences in its table, and approximately 17% of those were observed once. The ten largest clonotypes hold roughly 10% of the sample.

The sample is drawn from a study of response to subunit inactivated influenza vaccine (dated by TCRdb to the late 2010s). With regard to the full study: Deep quantitative T cell receptor repertoire profiling was used in the study to track responses to a trivalent subunit inactivated influenza vaccine.

The study at large found these results: According to the authors, only a limited number of new T cells may be recruited by each seasonal influenza vaccination.

This TCR was recovered from a middle-aged man who received an inactivated influenza vaccine. Donor details come from another sample of the same person, matched by shared clones. This chain is built from TRBV6-5 and TRBJ2-1; TRBD2 matches 9 bases in the middle. The sample was PBMCs from blood, taken around 5 days after vaccination. DNA sequence: TGTGCCAGCAGTTCCGTTGGCGGGGGGGGGTCCAATGAGCAGTTCTTC. Its translation reads: CASSSVGGGGSNEQFF.